These T cell receptor beta chains were read from a single sample in a study of blood T cell repertoires in COVID-19. Generated by immunoSEQ multiplex PCR, the TCRdb table keeps only in-frame clones and is missing some. This table has 200,000 to 250,000 clones, roughly four fifths appearing once. Sequencing input: peripheral blood. These receptors originate from a woman in her thirties or forties with acute or convalescent COVID-19. The CDR3 runs from the conserved cysteine through the conserved F or W. The D gene is left open where the match is weak. Clone sizes are given selectively: once, few, many, or a class where the clone is expanded.

j_gene: TRBJ1-1
v_gene: TRBV6-5
abundance: .
d_gene: TRBD1
CDR3nt: TGTGCCAGCAGCTTACAGGGGGCACGGACTGAAGCTTTCTTT
CDR3aa: CASSLQGARTEAFF

j_gene: TRBJ2-4
v_gene: TRBV7-8
abundance: .
d_gene: TRBD1
CDR3nt: TGTGCCAGCAGCGGCAAACAGGGGCAAGTCAAAAACATTCAGTACTTC
CDR3aa: CASSGKQGQVKNIQYF

j_gene: TRBJ1-2
v_gene: TRBV19
abundance: .
d_gene: .
CDR3nt: TGTGCCAGTAGTACGATCAGGGTTGATGGCTACACCTTC
CDR3aa: CASSTIRVDGYTF

j_gene: TRBJ2-2
v_gene: TRBV10-2
abundance: .
d_gene: TRBD2
CDR3nt: TGCGCCAGCAGTGAGTCGGGACTAGCGGGTATCCGAGACGGGGAGCTGTTTTTT
CDR3aa: CASSESGLAGIRDGELFF

j_gene: TRBJ1-1
v_gene: TRBV6-2/TRBV6-3
abundance: few
d_gene: .
CDR3nt: TGTGCCAGCAGTTACTCCAGGACAGTGAACACTGAAGCTTTCTTT
CDR3aa: CASSYSRTVNTEAFF

j_gene: TRBJ2-7
v_gene: TRBV7-2
abundance: .
d_gene: .
CDR3nt: TGTGCCAGCAGCTTTATCGGGAGCTCCTACGAGCAGTACTTC
CDR3aa: CASSFIGSSYEQYF

j_gene: TRBJ2-7
v_gene: TRBV6-5
abundance: .
d_gene: TRBD2
CDR3nt: TGTGCCAGTCATCTAGCGGGGCCTACCTACGAGCAGTACTTC
CDR3aa: CASHLAGPTYEQYF

j_gene: TRBJ1-3
v_gene: TRBV18
abundance: .
d_gene: .
CDR3nt: TGTGCCAGCTCACCACCTTCAGGGAGGAACACCATATATTTT
CDR3aa: CASSPPSGRNTIYF

j_gene: TRBJ1-2
v_gene: TRBV5-1
abundance: .
d_gene: TRBD1
CDR3nt: TGCGCCAGCAGCTTGGCCGGAGGACAGGGTGCATACGGCTACACCTTC
CDR3aa: CASSLAGGQGAYGYTF

j_gene: TRBJ2-7
v_gene: TRBV30
abundance: .
d_gene: .
CDR3nt: TGTGCCTGGAGTGCCGGACAGCTCTACGAGCAGTACTTC
CDR3aa: CAWSAGQLYEQYF

j_gene: TRBJ2-1
v_gene: TRBV20-1
abundance: .
d_gene: TRBD2
CDR3nt: TGCAGTGCTGGTGGACTAGCGGGAAAACCGGATGAGCAGTTCTTC
CDR3aa: CSAGGLAGKPDEQFF

j_gene: TRBJ2-7
v_gene: TRBV7-7
abundance: .
d_gene: .
CDR3nt: TGTGCCAGCAGCAAAGGGGCAGGCTCCTCCTACGAGCAGTACTTC
CDR3aa: CASSKGAGSSYEQYF

j_gene: TRBJ2-4
v_gene: TRBV29-1
abundance: .
d_gene: .
CDR3nt: TGCAGCGCCGGGACTGCGGCCAAAAACATTCAGTACTTC
CDR3aa: CSAGTAAKNIQYF

j_gene: TRBJ1-1
v_gene: TRBV20-1
abundance: .
d_gene: .
CDR3nt: TGCAGCGTAGGGGCAAACACTGAAGCTTTCTTT
CDR3aa: CSVGANTEAFF

j_gene: TRBJ2-2
v_gene: TRBV24-1
abundance: .
d_gene: TRBD1
CDR3nt: TGTGCCACCAGTTCTTTTCTACTCGGGACAGGCGGCGGGGAGCTGTTTTTT
CDR3aa: CATSSFLLGTGGGELFF

j_gene: TRBJ2-7
v_gene: TRBV11-2
abundance: .
d_gene: TRBD1
CDR3nt: TGTGCCAGCAGCCCCTGGGACAGGCAAAGTACGGACGAGCAGTACTTC
CDR3aa: CASSPWDRQSTDEQYF

j_gene: TRBJ1-2
v_gene: TRBV14
abundance: .
d_gene: TRBD1
CDR3nt: TGTGCCAGCAGCCAAAAAGCCGGGACAGGGGTACGAGGAGGCTACACCTTC
CDR3aa: CASSQKAGTGVRGGYTF

j_gene: TRBJ1-6
v_gene: TRBV30
abundance: .
d_gene: .
CDR3nt: TGTGCCTGGAGTGTAGGGGGTTCGGGATCACCCCTCCACTTT
CDR3aa: CAWSVGGSGSPLHF

j_gene: TRBJ1-2
v_gene: TRBV5-1
abundance: .
d_gene: .
CDR3nt: TGCGCCAGCAGCTTTTCGTTGGGGGGTTATGGCTACACCTTC
CDR3aa: CASSFSLGGYGYTF

j_gene: TRBJ2-5
v_gene: TRBV10-3
abundance: .
d_gene: TRBD2
CDR3nt: TGTGCCATCGCGGGTAGCGGGGGGGCGGTCGAGACCCAGTACTTC
CDR3aa: CAIAGSGGAVETQYF

j_gene: TRBJ2-7
v_gene: TRBV19
abundance: .
d_gene: .
CDR3nt: TGTGCCAGCTCCCCCACAGAATTCTCCTACGAGCAGTACTTC
CDR3aa: CASSPTEFSYEQYF

j_gene: TRBJ1-4
v_gene: TRBV30
abundance: .
d_gene: .
CDR3nt: TGTGCCTGGATGGCGGATGATGAAAAACTGTTTTTT
CDR3aa: CAWMADDEKLFF

j_gene: TRBJ2-3
v_gene: TRBV4-1
abundance: .
d_gene: .
CDR3nt: TGCGCCAGCAGCCACGGCAGGGTCACAGATACGCAGTATTTT
CDR3aa: CASSHGRVTDTQYF

j_gene: TRBJ2-5
v_gene: TRBV4-3
abundance: .
d_gene: .
CDR3nt: TGCGCCAGCAGCCAAGGGACTACCATGCAAGAGACCCAGTACTTC
CDR3aa: CASSQGTTMQETQYF

j_gene: TRBJ1-1
v_gene: TRBV9
abundance: .
d_gene: TRBD1
CDR3nt: TGTGCCAGCAGCCTACCGACAGGGTTGAACACTGAAGCTTTCTTT
CDR3aa: CASSLPTGLNTEAFF

j_gene: TRBJ2-3
v_gene: TRBV6-9
abundance: .
d_gene: .
CDR3nt: TGTGCCAGCAGTTATTCGGCAGCGCCCCTACTAGATACGCAGTATTTT
CDR3aa: CASSYSAAPLLDTQYF

j_gene: TRBJ2-7
v_gene: TRBV12-3/TRBV12-4
abundance: few
d_gene: .
CDR3nt: TGTGCCAGCAGCGACTATAACACGAACGAGCAGTACTTC
CDR3aa: CASSDYNTNEQYF

j_gene: TRBJ2-2
v_gene: TRBV18
abundance: .
d_gene: .
CDR3nt: TGTGCCAGCTCAGGAGCAGGGGACACCGGGGAGCTGTTTTTT
CDR3aa: CASSGAGDTGELFF

j_gene: TRBJ2-1
v_gene: TRBV12-3/TRBV12-4
abundance: .
d_gene: .
CDR3nt: TGTGCCAGCACCCTATACAATGAGCAGTTCTTC
CDR3aa: CASTLYNEQFF

j_gene: TRBJ2-3
v_gene: TRBV2
abundance: once
d_gene: .
CDR3nt: TGTGCCAGCAGTGACAGCGGGACAAGCACAGATACGCAGTATTTT
CDR3aa: CASSDSGTSTDTQYF

j_gene: TRBJ2-1
v_gene: TRBV7-9
abundance: .
d_gene: TRBD1
CDR3nt: TGTGCCAGCAGCTTCGGACAGGGGGACAATGAGCAGTTCTTC
CDR3aa: CASSFGQGDNEQFF

j_gene: TRBJ1-1
v_gene: TRBV6-4
abundance: once
d_gene: .
CDR3nt: TGTGCCAGCAGTGCGGACAGGAACACTGAAGCTTTCTTT
CDR3aa: CASSADRNTEAFF

j_gene: TRBJ1-2
v_gene: TRBV29-1
abundance: .
d_gene: TRBD1
CDR3nt: TGCAGCGGCGGGACAGATGGCTACACCTTC
CDR3aa: CSGGTDGYTF